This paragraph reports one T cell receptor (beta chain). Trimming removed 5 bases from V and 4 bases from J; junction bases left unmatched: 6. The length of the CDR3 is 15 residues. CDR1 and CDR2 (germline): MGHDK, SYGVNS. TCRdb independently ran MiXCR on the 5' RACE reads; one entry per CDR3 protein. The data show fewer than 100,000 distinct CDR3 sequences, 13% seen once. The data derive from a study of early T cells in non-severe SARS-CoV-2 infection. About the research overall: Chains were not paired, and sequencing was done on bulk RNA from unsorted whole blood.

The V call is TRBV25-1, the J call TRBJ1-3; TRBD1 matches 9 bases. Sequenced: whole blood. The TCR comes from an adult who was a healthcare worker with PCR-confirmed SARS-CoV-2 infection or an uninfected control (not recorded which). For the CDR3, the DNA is TGTGCCAGCAGTACAGGGGGCGCGGGAGGAAACACCATATATTTT. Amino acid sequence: CASSTGGAGGNTIYF.